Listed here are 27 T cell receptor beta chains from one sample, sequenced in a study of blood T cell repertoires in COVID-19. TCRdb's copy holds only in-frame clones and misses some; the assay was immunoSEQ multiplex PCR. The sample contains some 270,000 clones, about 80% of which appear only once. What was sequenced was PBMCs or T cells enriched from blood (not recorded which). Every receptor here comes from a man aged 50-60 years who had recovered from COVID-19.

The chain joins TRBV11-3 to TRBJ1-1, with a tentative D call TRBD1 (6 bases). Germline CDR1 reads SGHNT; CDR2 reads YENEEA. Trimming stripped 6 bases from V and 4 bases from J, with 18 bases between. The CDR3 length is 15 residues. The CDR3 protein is CASSAAGGFRTEAFF. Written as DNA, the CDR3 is TGTGCCAGCAGTGCCGCGGGGGGCTTTCGCACTGAAGCTTTCTTT.

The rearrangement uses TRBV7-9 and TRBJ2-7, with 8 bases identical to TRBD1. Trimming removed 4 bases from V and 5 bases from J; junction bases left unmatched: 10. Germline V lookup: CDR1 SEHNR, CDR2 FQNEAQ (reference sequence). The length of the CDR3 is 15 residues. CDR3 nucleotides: TGTGCCAGCAGCTCTGGGACAGGAAGAACCCACGAGCAGTACTTC. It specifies CASSSGTGRTHEQYF.

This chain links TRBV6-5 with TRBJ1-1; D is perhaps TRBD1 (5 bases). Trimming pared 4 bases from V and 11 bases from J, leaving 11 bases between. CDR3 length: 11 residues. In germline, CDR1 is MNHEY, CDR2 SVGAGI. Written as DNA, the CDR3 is TGTGCCAGCAGTTCCGTCCGGGGGGCTTTCTTT. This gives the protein CASSSVRGAFF.

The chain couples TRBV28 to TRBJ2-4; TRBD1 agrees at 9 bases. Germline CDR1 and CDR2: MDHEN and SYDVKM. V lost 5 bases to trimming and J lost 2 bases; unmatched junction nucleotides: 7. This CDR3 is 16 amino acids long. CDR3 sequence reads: CASSDPTGGTKNIQYF. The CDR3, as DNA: TGTGCCAGCAGTGACCCGACAGGGGGGACCAAAAACATTCAGTACTTC.

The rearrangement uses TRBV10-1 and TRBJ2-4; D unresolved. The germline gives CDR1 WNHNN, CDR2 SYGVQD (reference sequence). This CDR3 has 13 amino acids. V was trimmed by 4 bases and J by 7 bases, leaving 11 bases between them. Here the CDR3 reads CASSGGVGNIQYF. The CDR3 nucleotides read TGCGCCAGCAGTGGCGGTGTTGGGAACATTCAGTACTTC.

This CDR3 is CASSPDGTSGGTYEQYF. Written as DNA, the CDR3 is TGTGCCAGCAGCCCAGACGGGACTAGCGGGGGTACCTACGAGCAGTACTTC. The chain links TRBV7-9 to TRBJ2-7; 14 nucleotides line up with TRBD2. The length of the CDR3 is 17 residues. Germline CDR1 SEHNR, CDR2 FQNEAQ (reference sequence). With V trimmed by 5 bases and J by 2 bases, 8 bases remained unmatched.

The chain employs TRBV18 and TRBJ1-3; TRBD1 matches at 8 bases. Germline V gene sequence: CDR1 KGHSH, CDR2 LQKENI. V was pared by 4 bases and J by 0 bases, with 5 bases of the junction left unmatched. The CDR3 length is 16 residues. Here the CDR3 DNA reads TGTGCCAGCTCACTACCTACAGGGGGCTCTGGAAACACCATATATTTT. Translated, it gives CASSLPTGGSGNTIYF.

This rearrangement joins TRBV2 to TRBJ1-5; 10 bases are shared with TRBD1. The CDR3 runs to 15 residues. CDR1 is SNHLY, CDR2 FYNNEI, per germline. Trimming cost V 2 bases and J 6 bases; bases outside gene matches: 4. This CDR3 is CASSERDRGSQPQHF. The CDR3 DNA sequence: TGTGCCAGCAGTGAAAGGGACAGGGGATCTCAGCCCCAGCATTTT.

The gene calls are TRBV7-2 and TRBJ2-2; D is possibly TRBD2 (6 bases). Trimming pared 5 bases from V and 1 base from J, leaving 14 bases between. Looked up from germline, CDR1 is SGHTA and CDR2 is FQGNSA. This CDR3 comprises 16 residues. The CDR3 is CASSKYAGLNTGELFF. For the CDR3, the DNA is TGTGCCAGCAGCAAATACGCGGGGCTGAACACCGGGGAGCTGTTTTTT.

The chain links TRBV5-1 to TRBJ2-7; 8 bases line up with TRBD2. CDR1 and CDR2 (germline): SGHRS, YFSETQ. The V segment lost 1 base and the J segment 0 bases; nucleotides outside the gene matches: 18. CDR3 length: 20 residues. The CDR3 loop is CASSLMSGGVSRAGSYEQYF. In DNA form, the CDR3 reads TGCGCCAGCAGCTTGATGTCGGGAGGGGTAAGTCGGGCCGGCTCCTACGAGCAGTACTTC.

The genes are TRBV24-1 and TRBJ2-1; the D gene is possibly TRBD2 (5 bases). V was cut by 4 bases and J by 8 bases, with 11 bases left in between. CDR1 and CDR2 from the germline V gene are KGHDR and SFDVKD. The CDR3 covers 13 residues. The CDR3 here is CATSEASIYEQFF. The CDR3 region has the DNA TGTGCCACCAGTGAAGCTAGCATTTATGAGCAGTTCTTC.

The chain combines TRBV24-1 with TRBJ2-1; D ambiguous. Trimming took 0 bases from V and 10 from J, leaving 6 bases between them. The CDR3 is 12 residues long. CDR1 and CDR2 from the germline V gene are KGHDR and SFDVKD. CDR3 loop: CATSDLSNEQFF. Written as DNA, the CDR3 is TGTGCCACCAGTGATTTGAGCAACGAGCAGTTCTTC.

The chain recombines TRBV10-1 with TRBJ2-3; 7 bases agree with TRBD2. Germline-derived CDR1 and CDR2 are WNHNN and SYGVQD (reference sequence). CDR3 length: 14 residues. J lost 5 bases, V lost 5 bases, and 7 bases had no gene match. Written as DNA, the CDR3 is TGCGCCAGCAGTCCCGGGACTACTTTAGATACGCAGTATTTT. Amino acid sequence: CASSPGTTLDTQYF.

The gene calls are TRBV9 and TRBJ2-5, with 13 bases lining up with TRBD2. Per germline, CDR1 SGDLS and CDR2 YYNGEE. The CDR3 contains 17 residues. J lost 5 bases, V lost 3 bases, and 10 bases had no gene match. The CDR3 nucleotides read TGTGCCAGCAGCGCGCCGACGGGACTAGCGGGATTGGAGACCCAGTACTTC. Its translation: CASSAPTGLAGLETQYF.

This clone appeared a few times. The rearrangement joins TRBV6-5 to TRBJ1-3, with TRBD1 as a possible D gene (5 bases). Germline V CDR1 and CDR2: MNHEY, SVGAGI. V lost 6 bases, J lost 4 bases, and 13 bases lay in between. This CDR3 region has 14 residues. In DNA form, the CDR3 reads TGTGCCAGCAGCCCCGGGGCGGGAGGAAACACCATATATTTT. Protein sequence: CASSPGAGGNTIYF.

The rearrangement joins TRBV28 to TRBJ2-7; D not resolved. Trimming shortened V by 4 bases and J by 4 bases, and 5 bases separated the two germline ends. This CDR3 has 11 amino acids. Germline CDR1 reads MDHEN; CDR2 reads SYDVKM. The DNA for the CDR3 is TGTGCCAGCAGTTGGCTTTACGAGCAGTACTTC. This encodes CASSWLYEQYF.

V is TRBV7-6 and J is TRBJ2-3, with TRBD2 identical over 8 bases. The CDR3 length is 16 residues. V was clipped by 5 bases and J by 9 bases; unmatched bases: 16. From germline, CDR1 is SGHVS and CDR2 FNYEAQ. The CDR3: CASSTPPHGGAYTQYF. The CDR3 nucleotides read TGTGCCAGCAGCACACCGCCTCACGGGGGGGCATACACGCAGTATTTT.

The CDR3 loop reads CASSTWTSGTKVNEQFF. For the CDR3, the DNA is TGTGCCAGCAGTACCTGGACTAGCGGGACTAAGGTCAATGAGCAGTTCTTC. The chain links TRBV28 to TRBJ2-1; TRBD2 matches 12 bases. Losses at the gene ends were 5 bases for V and 6 bases for J; bases not matched to a gene: 11. The CDR3 is made up of 17 amino acids. Germline V CDR1 and CDR2: MDHEN, SYDVKM.

The CDR3 DNA is TGTGCCAGTAGTACCCTTCGGGGTACCTACAATGAGCAGTTCTTC. This encodes CASSTLRGTYNEQFF. V and J are TRBV19 and TRBJ2-1; TRBD2 might be the D (5 bases). The CDR3 consists of 15 residues. CDR1 LNHDA and CDR2 SQIVND come from the germline V gene (reference sequence). Trimming took off 4 bases at V and 2 bases at J, with 12 bases between the two ends.

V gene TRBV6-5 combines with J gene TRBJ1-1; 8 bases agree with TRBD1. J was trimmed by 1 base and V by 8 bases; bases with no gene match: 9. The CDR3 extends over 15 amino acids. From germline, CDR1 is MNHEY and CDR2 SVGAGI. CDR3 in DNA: TGTGCCAGCCTTAACCTCGGACAGGGGAACACTGAAGCTTTCTTT. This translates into CASLNLGQGNTEAFF.

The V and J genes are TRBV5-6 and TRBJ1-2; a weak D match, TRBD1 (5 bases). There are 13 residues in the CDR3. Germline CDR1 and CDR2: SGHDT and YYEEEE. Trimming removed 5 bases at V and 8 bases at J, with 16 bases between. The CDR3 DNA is TGTGCCAGCAGTGATTTTGGGGGGAACGGCTACACCTTC. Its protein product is CASSDFGGNGYTF.

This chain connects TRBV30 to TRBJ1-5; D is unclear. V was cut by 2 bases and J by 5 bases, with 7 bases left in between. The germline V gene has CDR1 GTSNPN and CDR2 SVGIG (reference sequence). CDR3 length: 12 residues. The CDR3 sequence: CAWSYRDQPQHF. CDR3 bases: TGTGCCTGGAGTTACCGGGATCAGCCCCAGCATTTT.

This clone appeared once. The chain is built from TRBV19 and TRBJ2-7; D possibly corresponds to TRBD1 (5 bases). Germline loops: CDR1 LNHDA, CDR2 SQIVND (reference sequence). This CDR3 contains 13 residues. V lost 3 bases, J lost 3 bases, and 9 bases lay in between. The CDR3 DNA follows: TGTGCCAGTAGTATTGGGGCGGACTACGAGCAGTACTTC. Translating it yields CASSIGADYEQYF.

CDR3 DNA sequence: TGCGCCAGCAGCTTAGATGCTAGCGGGATCTACGAGCAGTACTTC. It is translated as CASSLDASGIYEQYF. The chain links TRBV5-1 to TRBJ2-7; TRBD2 matches 9 bases. CDR1 and CDR2 (germline): SGHRS, YFSETQ. With V trimmed by 2 bases and J by 3 bases, 6 bases remained unmatched. The CDR3 length is 15 residues.

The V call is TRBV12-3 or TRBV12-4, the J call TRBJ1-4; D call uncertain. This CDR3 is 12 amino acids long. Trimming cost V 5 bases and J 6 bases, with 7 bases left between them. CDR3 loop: CASSLVDEKLFF. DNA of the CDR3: TGTGCCAGCAGTCTCGTAGATGAAAAACTGTTTTTT.

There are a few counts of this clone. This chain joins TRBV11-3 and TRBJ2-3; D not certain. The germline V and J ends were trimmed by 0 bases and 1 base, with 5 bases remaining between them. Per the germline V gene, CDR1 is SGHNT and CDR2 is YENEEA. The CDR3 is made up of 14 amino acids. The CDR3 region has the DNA TGTGCCAGCAGCTTAGAGGCCCGCACAGATACGCAGTATTTT. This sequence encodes CASSLEARTDTQYF. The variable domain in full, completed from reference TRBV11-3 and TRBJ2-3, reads EAGVVQSPRYKIIEKKQPVAFWCNPISGHNTLYWYLQNLGQGPELLIRYENEEAVDDSQLPKDRFSAERLKGVDSTLKIQPAELGDSAVYLCASSLEARTDTQYFGPGTRLTVL.

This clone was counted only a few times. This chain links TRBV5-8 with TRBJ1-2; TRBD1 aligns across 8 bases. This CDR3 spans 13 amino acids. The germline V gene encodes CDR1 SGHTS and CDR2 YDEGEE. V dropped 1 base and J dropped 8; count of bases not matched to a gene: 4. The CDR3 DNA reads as TGTGCCAGCAGCTTGTTCGGGACAGGAGGCTACACCTTC. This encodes CASSLFGTGGYTF.